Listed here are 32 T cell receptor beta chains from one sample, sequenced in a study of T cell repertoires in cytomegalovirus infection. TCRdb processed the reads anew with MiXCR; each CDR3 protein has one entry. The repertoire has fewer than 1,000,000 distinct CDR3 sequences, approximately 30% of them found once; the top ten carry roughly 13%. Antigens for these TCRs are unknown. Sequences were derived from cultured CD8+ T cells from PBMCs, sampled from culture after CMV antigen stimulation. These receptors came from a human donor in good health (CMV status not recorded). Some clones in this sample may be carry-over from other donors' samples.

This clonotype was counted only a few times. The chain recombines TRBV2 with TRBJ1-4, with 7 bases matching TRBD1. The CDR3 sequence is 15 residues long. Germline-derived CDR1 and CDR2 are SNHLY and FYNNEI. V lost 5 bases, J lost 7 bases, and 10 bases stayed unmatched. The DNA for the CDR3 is TGTGCCAGCAGTTACGGACAGGCCGAGAGTGAAAAACTGTTTTTT. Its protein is CASSYGQAESEKLFF.

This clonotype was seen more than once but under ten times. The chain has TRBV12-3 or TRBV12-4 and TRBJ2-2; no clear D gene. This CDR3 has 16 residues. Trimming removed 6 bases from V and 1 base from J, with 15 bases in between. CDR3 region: CASSSQGHMNTGELFF. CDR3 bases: TGTGCCAGCAGCTCCCAAGGGCACATGAACACCGGGGAGCTGTTTTTT.

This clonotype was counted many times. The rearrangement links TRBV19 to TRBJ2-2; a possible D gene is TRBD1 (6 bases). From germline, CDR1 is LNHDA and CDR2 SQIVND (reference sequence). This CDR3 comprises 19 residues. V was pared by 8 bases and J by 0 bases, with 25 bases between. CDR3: CASENAGDTHSANTGELFF. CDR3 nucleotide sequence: TGTGCCAGTGAAAACGCAGGGGACACCCACAGCGCGAACACCGGGGAGCTGTTTTTT.

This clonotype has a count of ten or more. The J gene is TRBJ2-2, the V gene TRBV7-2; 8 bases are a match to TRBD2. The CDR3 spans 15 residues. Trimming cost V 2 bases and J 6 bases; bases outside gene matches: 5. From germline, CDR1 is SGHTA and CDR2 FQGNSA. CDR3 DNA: TGTGCCAGCAGCTTACTACGGGGGGGTCCCGGGGAGCTGTTTTTT. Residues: CASSLLRGGPGELFF.

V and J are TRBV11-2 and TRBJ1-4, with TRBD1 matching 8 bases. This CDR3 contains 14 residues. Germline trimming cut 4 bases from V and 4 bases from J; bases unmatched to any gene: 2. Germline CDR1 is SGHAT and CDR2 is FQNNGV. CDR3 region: CASSWDRFNEKLFF. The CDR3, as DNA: TGTGCCAGCAGCTGGGACAGGTTTAATGAAAAACTGTTTTTT.

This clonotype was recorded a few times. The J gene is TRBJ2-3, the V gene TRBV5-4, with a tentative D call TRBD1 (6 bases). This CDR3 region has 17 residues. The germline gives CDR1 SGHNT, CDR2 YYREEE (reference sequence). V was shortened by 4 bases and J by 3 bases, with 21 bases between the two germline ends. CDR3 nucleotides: TGTGCCAGCAGCGGTGGGGGCCCCCTAACTAGGACAGATACGCAGTATTTT. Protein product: CASSGGGPLTRTDTQYF.

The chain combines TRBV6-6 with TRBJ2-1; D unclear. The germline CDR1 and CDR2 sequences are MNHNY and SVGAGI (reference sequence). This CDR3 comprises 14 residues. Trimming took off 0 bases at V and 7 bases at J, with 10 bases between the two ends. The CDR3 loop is CASSYSGPSNEQFF. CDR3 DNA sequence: TGTGCCAGCAGTTACTCCGGTCCGTCGAATGAGCAGTTCTTC.

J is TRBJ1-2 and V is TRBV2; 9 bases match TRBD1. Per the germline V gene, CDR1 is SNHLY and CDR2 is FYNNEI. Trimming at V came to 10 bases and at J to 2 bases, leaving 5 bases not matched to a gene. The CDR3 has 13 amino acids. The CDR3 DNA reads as TGTGCCATCCGGGACAGGGACAACTATGGCTACACCTTC. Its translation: CAIRDRDNYGYTF.

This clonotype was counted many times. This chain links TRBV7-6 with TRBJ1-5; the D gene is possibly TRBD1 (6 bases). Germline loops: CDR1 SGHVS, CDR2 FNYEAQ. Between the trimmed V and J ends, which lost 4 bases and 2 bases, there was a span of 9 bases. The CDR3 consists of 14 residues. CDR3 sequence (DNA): TGTGCCAGCAGCTGGCGACAGGGCAATCAGCCCCAGCATTTT. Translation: CASSWRQGNQPQHF.

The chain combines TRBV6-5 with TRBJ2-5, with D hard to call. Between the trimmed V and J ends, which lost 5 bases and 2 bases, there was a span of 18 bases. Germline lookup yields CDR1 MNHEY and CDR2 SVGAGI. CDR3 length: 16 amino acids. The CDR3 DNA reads TGTGCCAGCAGTCGATATCGGGCGCAATTTCAAGAGACCCAGTACTTC. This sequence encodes CASSRYRAQFQETQYF.

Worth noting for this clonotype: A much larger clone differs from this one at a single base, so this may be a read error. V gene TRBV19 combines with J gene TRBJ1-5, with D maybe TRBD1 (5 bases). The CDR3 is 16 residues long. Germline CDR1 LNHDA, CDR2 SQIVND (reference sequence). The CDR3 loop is CASRNDRTPSDQPQHF. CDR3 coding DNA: TGTGCCAGTAGGAACGACAGAACCCCTAGCGATCAGCCCCAGCATTTT.

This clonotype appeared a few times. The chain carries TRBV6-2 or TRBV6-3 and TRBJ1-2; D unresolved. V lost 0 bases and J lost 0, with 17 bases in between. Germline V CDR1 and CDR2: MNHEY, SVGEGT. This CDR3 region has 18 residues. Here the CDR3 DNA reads TGTGCCAGCAGTTACTCATTGGGCAGAACCCCTGCTAACTATGGCTACACCTTC. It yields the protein CASSYSLGRTPANYGYTF.

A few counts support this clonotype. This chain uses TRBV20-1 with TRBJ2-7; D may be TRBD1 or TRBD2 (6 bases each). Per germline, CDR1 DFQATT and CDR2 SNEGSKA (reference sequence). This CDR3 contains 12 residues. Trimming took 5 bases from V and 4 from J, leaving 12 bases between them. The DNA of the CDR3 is TGCAGTGCTCAGGAGGGGGGTTACGAGCAGTACTTC. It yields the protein CSAQEGGYEQYF.

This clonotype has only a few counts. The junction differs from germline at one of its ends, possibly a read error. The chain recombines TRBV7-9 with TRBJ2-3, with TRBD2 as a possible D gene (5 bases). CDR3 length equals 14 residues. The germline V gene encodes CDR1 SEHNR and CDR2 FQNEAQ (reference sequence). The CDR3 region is CASSLGRATDTQYF. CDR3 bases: TGTGCTAGCAGCTTAGGGCGGGCAACAGATACGCAGTATTTT. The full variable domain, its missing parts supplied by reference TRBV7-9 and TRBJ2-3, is DTGVSQNPRHKITKRGQNVTFRCDPISEHNRLYWYRQTLGQGPEFLTYFQNEAQLEKSRLLSDRFSAERPKGSFSTLEIQRTEQGDSAMYLCASSLGRATDTQYFGPGTRLTVL.

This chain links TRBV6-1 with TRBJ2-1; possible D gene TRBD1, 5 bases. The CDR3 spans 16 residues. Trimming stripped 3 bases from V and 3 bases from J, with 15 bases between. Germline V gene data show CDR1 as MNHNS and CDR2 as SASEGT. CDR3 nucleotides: TGTGCCAGCAGTGATACAGACAGCTCAATCTACAATGAGCAGTTCTTC. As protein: CASSDTDSSIYNEQFF.

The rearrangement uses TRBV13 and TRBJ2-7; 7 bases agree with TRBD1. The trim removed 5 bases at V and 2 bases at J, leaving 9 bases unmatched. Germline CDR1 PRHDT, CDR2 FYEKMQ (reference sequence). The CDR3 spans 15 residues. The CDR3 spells CASSQPGTVPYEQYF. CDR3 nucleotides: TGTGCCAGCAGCCAACCCGGGACAGTCCCCTACGAGCAGTACTTC.

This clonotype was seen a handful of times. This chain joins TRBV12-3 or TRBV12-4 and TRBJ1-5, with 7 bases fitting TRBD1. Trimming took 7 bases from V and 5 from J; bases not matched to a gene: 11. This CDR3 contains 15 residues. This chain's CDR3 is CASTPAQGGYQPQHF. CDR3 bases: TGTGCCAGCACCCCCGCCCAAGGGGGCTATCAGCCCCAGCATTTT.

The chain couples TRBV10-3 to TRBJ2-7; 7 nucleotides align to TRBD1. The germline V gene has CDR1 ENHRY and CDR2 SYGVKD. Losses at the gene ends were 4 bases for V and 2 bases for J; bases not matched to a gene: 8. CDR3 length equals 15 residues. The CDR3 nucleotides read TGTGCCATCAGTGCAAACAGGGGAAACCCCTACGAGCAGTACTTC. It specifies CAISANRGNPYEQYF.

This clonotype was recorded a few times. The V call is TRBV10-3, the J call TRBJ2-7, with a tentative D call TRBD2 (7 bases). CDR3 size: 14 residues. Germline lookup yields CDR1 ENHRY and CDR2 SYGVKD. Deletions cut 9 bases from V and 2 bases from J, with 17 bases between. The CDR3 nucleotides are TGTGCCATTGAGGGGGGGGACTCAACCTACGAGCAGTACTTC. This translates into CAIEGGDSTYEQYF.

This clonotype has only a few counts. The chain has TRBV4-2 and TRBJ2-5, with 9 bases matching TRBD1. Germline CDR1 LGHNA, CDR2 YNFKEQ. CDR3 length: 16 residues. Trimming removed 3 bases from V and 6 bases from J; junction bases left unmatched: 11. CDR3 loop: CASSQFGQGSSKTQYF. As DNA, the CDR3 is TGTGCCAGCAGCCAGTTCGGACAGGGGAGTTCGAAGACCCAGTACTTC.

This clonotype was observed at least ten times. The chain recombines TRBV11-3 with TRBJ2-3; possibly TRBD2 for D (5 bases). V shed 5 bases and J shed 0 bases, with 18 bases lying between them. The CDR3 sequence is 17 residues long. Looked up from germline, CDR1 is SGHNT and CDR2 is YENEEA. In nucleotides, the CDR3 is TGTGCCAGCAGCAACTACCCAACGGGGAATAGCACAGATACGCAGTATTTT. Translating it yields CASSNYPTGNSTDTQYF.

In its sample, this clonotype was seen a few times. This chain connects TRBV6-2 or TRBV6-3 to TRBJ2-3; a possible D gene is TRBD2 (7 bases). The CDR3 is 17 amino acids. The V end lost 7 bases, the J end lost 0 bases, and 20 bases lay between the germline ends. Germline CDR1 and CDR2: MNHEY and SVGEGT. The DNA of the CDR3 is TGTGCCAGCATCCCCCGGGGGGCCAGGTCTAGCACAGATACGCAGTATTTT. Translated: CASIPRGARSSTDTQYF.

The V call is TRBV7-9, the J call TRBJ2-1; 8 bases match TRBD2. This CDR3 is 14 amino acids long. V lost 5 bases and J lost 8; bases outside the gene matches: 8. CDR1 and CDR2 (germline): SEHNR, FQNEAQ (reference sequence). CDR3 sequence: CASSREGPEDEQFF. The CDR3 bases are TGTGCCAGCAGCCGGGAGGGTCCGGAGGATGAGCAGTTCTTC.

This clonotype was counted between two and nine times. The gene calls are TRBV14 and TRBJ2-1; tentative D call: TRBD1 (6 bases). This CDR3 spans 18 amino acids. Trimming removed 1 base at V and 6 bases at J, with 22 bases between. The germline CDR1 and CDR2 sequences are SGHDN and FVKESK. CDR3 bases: TGTGCCAGCAGCCAAGCTCACTGGGACATCGGTTCCAGCAATGAGCAGTTCTTC. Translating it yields CASSQAHWDIGSSNEQFF.

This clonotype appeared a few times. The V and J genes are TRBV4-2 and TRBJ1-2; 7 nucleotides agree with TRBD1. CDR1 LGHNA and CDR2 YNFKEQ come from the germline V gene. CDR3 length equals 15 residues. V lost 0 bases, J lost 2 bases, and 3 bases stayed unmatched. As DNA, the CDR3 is TGTGCCAGCAGCCAAGACCGGGGACAGAACTATGGCTACACCTTC. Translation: CASSQDRGQNYGYTF.

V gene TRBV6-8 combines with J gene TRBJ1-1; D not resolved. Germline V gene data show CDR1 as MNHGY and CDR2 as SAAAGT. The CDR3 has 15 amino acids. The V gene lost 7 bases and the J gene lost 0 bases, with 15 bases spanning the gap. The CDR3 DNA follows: TGTGCCAGCACTCGGAACGGAATATTGAACACTGAAGCTTTCTTT. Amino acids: CASTRNGILNTEAFF.

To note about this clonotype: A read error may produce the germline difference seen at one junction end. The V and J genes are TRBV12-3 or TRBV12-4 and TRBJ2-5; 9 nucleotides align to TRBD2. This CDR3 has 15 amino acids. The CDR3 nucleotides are TGTGTCAGCAGTTTAGCGGGGGCGGGGGGAGAGACCCAGTACTTC. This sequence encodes CVSSLAGAGGETQYF.

The CDR3 spells CASSLKSTRNEQFF. CDR3 sequence (DNA): TGTGCCAGCAGCCTGAAATCCACAAGGAATGAGCAGTTCTTC. The chain couples TRBV11-2 to TRBJ2-1; no clear D. V lost 5 bases, J lost 7 bases, and 15 bases lay in between. The germline CDR1 and CDR2 sequences are SGHAT and FQNNGV. The CDR3 covers 14 residues.

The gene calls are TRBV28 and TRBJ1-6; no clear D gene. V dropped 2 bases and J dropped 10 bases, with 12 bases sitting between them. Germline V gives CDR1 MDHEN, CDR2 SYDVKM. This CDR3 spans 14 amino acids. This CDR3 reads CASSLAELISPLHF. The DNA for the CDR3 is TGTGCCAGCAGTTTAGCGGAGCTAATCTCACCCCTCCACTTT.

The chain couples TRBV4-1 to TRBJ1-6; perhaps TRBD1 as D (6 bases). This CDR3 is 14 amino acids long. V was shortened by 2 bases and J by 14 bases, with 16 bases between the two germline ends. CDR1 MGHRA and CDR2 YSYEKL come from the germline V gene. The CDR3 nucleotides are TGCGCCAGCAGCCAACGTCTTGAGGGGGTGGCCCTCCACTTT. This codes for CASSQRLEGVALHF.

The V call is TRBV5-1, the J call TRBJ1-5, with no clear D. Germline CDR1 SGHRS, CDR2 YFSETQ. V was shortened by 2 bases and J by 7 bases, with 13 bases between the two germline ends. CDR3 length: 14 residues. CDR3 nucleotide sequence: TGCGCCAGCAGCTTCGGACGGGGAACCCAGCCCCAGCATTTT. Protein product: CASSFGRGTQPQHF.

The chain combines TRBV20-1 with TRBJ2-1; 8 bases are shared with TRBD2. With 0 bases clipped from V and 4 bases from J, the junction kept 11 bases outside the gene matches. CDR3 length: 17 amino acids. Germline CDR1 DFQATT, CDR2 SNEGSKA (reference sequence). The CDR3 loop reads CSARDPGGASGYNEQFF. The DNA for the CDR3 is TGCAGTGCTAGAGACCCCGGGGGGGCCTCTGGTTACAATGAGCAGTTCTTC.